This T cell receptor beta chain is drawn from a study of T-cell memory formation after mild COVID-19. TCRdb reanalysed the 5' RACE reads using MiXCR and keeps one entry per CDR3 protein. This sample yields tens of thousands of distinct CDR3 sequences, of which 9% to 9.5% are seen a single time; roughly 1.2% belongs to the top ten. Germline V lookup: CDR1 KGHDR, CDR2 SFDVKD. V was cut by 1 base and J by 6 bases, with 6 bases left in between. The CDR3 spans 13 residues. A remark on this clonotype: Its antigen is not identified.

Study-level results: The study detected some responding clones in pre-infection memory, suggesting cross-reactive memory joined.

Source material: PBMCs or a T cell subset sorted from them (not recorded which). The source of this sequence is a man younger than 30 who had mild COVID-19 (a few samples of this study predate the infection). Cell type and time point are not known. J is TRBJ2-1 and V is TRBV24-1; the D is unclear. The CDR3 spells CATSDFFLNEQFF. Here the CDR3 DNA reads TGTGCCACCAGTGATTTCTTCCTCAATGAGCAGTTCTTC.